This T cell receptor (beta chain) was captured in a study of T cells in Graves' hyperthyroidism and ophthalmopathy. There were TCR beta CDR3 regions amplified from RNA transcripts. HTBI primers were the set used in a first-round RT-PCR of the TCR CDR3. From the multiplex PCR reads, TCRdb called clonotypes with MiXCR, one entry per CDR3 protein. The repertoire consists of some 460,000 distinct CDR3 sequences, with approximately 14% occurring once and the leading ten covering less than 15%. Exclusion of patients followed from uncontrolled infection, other autoimmune disease, pregnancy or lactation. The diagnostic basis comprised clinical symptoms, serum thyroxine and TRAb, thyroid ultrasound and orbital computed tomography. This clonotype has only a few counts. The TCR was taken from a woman aged 18-29 years with Graves' hyperthyroidism. Sequencing input: blood.

CDR3 sequence reads: CASSIQGQGVSEAFF. DNA for the CDR3: TGTGCCAGTAGTATTCAAGGACAGGGGGTCTCTGAAGCTTTCTTT. This rearrangement joins TRBV19 to TRBJ1-1; TRBD1 matches 10 bases. V lost 3 bases, J lost 6 bases, and 7 bases stayed unmatched. The CDR3 extends over 15 amino acids. Looked up from germline, CDR1 is LNHDA and CDR2 is SQIVND (reference sequence).